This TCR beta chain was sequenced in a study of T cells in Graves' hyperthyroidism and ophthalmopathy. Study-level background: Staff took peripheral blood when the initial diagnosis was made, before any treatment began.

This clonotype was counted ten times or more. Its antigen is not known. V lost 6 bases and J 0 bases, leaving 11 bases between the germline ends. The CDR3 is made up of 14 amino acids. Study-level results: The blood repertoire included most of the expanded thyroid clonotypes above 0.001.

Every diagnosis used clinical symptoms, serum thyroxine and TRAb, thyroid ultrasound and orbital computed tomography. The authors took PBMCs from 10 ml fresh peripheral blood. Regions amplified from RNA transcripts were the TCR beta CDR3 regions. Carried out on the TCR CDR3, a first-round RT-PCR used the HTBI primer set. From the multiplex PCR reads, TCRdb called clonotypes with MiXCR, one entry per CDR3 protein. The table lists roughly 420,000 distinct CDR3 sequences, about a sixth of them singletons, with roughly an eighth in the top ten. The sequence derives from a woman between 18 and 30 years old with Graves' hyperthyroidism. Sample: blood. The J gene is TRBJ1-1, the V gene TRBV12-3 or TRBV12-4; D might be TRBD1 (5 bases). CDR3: CASRSGTMNTEAFF. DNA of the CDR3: TGTGCCAGCAGATCTGGGACGATGAACACTGAAGCTTTCTTT.